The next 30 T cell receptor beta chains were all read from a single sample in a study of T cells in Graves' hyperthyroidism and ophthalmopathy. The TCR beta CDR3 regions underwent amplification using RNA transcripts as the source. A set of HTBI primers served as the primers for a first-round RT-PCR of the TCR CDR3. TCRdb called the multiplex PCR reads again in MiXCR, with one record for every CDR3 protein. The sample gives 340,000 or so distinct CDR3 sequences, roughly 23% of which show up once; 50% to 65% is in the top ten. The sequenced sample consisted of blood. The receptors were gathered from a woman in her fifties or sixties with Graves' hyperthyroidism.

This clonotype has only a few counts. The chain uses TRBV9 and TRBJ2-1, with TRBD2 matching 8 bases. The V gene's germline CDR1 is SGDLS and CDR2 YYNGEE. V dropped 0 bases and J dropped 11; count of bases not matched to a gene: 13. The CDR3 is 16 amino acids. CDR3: CASSVALAGPENKQFF. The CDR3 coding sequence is TGTGCCAGCAGCGTAGCTCTAGCGGGTCCGGAAAATAAGCAGTTCTTC.

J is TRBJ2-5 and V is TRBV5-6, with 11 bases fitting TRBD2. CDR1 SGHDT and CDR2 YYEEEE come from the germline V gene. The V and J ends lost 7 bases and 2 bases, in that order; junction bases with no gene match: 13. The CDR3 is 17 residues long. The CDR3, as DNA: TGTGCCAGCTCCTCCGCCCGACTAGCGGGGATTCAAGAGACCCAGTACTTC. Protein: CASSSARLAGIQETQYF.

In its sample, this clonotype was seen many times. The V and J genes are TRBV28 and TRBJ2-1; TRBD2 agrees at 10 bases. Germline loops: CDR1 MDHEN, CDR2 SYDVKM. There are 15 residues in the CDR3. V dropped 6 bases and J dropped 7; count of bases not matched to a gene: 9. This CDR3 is CASRWGASGRNEQFF. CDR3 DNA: TGTGCCAGCAGGTGGGGGGCTAGCGGGAGAAATGAGCAGTTCTTC.

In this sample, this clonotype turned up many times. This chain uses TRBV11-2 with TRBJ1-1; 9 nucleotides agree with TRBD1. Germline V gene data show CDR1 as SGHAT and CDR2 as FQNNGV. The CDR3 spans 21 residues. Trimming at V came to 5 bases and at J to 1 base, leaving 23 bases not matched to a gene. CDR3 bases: TGTGCCAGCAGCACCGGGACAGGGTCACTCCCCCTCCCTGGCCCGAACACTGAAGCTTTCTTT. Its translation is CASSTGTGSLPLPGPNTEAFF.

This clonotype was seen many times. CDR3 DNA sequence: TGCGCCAGCAGCTTGGAAGGCAGAACCACAGATACGCAGTATTTT. The encoded protein is CASSLEGRTTDTQYF. The chain couples TRBV5-1 to TRBJ2-3; no firm D call. The CDR3 is made up of 15 amino acids. Trimming removed 0 bases at V and 2 bases at J, with 10 bases between. Germline V gene sequence: CDR1 SGHRS, CDR2 YFSETQ.

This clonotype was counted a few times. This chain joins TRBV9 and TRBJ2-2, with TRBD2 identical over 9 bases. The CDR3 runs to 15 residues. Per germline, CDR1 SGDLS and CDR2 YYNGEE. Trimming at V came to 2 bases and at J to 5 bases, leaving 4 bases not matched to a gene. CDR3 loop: CASSVLTSGTGELFF. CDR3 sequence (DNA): TGTGCCAGCAGCGTGCTGACTAGCGGAACCGGGGAGCTGTTTTTT.

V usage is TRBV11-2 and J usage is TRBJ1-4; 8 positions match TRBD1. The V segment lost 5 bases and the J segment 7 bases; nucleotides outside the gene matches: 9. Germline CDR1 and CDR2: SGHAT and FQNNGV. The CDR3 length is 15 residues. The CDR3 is CASSPTGVPGEKLFF. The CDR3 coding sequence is TGTGCCAGCAGCCCGACAGGGGTACCTGGTGAAAAACTGTTTTTT.

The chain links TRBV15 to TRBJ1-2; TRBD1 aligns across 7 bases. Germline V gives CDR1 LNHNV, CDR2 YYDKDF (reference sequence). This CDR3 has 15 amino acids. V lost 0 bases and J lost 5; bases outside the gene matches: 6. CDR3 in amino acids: CATSRDRTGDYGYTF. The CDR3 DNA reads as TGTGCCACCAGCAGAGATCGTACAGGGGATTATGGCTACACCTTC.

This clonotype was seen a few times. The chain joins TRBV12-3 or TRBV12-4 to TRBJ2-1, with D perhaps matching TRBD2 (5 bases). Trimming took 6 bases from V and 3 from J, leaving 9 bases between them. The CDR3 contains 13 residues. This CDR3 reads CASSSTSYNEQFF. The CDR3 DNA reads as TGTGCCAGCAGCTCTACTAGCTACAATGAGCAGTTCTTC.

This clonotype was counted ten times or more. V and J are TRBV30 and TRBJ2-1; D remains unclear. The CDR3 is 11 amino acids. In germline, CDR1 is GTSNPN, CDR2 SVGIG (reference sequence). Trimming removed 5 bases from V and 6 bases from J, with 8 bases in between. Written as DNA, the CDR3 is TGTGCCTGGCTGTGGGGCAATGAGCAGTTCTTC. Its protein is CAWLWGNEQFF.

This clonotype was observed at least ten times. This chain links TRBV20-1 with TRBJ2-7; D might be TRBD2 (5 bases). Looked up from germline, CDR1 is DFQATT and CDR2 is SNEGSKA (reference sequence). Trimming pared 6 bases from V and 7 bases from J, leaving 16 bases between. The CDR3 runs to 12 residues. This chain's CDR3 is CSANEGSREQYF. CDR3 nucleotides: TGCAGTGCCAACGAAGGGAGCCGGGAGCAGTACTTC.

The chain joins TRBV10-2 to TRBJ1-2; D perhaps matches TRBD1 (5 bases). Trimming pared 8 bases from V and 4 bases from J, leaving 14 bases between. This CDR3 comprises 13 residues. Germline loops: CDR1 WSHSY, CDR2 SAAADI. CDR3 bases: TGCGCCAGCTCCGGGACGGAACTCTATGGCTACACCTTC. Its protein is CASSGTELYGYTF.

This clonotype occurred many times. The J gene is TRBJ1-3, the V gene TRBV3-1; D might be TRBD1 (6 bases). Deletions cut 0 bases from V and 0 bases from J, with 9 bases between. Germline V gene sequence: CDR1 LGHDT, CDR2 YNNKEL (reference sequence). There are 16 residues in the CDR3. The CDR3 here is CASSQDSTGSGNTIYF. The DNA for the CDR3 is TGTGCCAGCAGCCAAGATTCGACAGGCTCTGGAAACACCATATATTTT.

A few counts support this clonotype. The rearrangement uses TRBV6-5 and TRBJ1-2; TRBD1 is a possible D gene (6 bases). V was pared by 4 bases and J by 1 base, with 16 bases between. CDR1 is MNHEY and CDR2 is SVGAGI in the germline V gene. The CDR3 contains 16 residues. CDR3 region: CASSSSTGMGNYGYTF. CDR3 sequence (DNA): TGTGCCAGCAGTTCTTCCACAGGGATGGGTAACTATGGCTACACCTTC.

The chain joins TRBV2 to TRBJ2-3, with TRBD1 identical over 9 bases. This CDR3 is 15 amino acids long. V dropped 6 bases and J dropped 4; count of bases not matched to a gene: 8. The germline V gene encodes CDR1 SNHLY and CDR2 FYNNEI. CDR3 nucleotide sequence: TGTGCCAGCAGCCACCGGGACAGGGTCGCAGATACGCAGTATTTT. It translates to CASSHRDRVADTQYF.

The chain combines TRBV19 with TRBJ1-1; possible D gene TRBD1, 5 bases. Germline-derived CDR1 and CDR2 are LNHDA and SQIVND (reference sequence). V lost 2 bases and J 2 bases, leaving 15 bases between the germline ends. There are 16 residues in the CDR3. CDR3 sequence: CASSILGDPRNTEAFF. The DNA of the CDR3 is TGTGCCAGTAGTATATTAGGGGATCCGCGAAACACTGAAGCTTTCTTT.

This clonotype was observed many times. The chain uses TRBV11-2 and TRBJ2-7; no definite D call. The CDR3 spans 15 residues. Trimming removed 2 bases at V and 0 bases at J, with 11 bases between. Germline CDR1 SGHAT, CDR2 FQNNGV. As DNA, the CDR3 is TGTGCCAGCAGCTTAAATGGCGGCCGCTCCTACGAGCAGTACTTC. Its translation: CASSLNGGRSYEQYF.

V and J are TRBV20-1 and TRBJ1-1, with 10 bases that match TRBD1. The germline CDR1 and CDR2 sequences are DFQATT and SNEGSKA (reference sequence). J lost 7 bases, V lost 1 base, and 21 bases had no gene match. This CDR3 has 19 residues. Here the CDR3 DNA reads TGCAGTGCTAGAGCCCCCCTTTCCCGGGACAGGGGTTTAGTGGGTGAAGCTTTCTTT. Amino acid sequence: CSARAPLSRDRGLVGEAFF.

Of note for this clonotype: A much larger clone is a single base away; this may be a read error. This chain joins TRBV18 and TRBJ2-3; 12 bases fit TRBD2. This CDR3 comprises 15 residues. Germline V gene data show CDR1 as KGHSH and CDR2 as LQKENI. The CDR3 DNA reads TGTGCCAGCTCACCGACTAGCGGGAGTGGAAATACGCAGTGTTTT. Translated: CASSPTSGSGNTQCF.

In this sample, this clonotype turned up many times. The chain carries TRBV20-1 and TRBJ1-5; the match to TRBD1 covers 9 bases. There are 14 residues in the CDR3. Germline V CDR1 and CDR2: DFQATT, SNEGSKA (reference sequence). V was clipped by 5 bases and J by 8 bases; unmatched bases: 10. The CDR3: CSARPGTGIKPQHF. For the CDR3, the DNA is TGCAGTGCTCGTCCCGGGACAGGGATCAAGCCCCAGCATTTT.

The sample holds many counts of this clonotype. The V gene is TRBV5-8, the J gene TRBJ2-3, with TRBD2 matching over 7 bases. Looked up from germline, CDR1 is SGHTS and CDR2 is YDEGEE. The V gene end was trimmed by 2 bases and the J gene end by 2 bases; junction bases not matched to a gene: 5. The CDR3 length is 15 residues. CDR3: CASSLTSVATDTQYF. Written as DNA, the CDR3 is TGTGCCAGCAGCTTAACTAGCGTTGCCACAGATACGCAGTATTTT.

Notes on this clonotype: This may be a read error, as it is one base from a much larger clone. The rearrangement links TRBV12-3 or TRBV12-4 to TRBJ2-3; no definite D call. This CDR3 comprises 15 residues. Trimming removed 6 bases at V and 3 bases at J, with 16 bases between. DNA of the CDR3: TGTGCCAGCAGCCGACCAGCGCTGGGGACAGATACGCAGTATTTT. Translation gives CASSRPALGTDTQYF.

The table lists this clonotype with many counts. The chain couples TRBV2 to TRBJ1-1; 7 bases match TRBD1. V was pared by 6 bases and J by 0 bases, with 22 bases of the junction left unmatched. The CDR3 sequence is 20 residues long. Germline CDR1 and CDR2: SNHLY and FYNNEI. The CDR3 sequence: CASRELRSTGSSLMNTEAFF. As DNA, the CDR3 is TGTGCCAGCAGAGAGCTCCGATCGACAGGGTCCTCCTTAATGAACACTGAAGCTTTCTTT.

CDR3 in amino acids: CASSLGAGTNTGELFF. Here the CDR3 DNA reads TGTGCCAGCAGCTTGGGGGCGGGAACGAACACCGGGGAGCTGTTTTTT. The chain is built from TRBV5-8 and TRBJ2-2, with a tentative D call TRBD2 (6 bases). The CDR3 sequence is 16 residues long. With 0 bases removed from V and 0 bases from J, the gap between germline ends came to 9 bases. Germline V lookup: CDR1 SGHTS, CDR2 YDEGEE.

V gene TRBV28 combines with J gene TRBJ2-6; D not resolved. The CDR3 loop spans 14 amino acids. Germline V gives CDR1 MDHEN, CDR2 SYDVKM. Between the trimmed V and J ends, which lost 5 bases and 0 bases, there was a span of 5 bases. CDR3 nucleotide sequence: TGTGCCAGCAGTCGCTTCTCTGGGGCCAACGTCCTGACTTTC. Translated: CASSRFSGANVLTF.

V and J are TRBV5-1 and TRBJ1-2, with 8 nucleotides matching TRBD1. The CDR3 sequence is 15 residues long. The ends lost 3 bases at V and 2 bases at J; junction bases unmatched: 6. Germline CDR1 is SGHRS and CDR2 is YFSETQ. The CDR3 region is CASSSTGAENYGYTF. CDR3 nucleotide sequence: TGCGCCAGCAGCTCGACAGGGGCCGAGAACTATGGCTACACCTTC.

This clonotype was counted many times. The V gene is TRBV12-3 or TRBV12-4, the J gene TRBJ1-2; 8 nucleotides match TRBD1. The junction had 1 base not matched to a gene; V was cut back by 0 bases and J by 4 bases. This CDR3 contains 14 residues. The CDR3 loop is CASSLAQGAYGYTF. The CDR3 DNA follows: TGTGCCAGCAGTTTAGCGCAGGGGGCCTATGGCTACACCTTC.

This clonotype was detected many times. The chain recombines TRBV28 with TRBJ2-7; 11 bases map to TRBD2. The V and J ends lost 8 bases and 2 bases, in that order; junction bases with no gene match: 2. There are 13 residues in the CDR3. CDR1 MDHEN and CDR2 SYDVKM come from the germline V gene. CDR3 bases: TGTGCCAGCTATAGCGGGAGGGCCTACGAGCAGTACTTC. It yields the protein CASYSGRAYEQYF.

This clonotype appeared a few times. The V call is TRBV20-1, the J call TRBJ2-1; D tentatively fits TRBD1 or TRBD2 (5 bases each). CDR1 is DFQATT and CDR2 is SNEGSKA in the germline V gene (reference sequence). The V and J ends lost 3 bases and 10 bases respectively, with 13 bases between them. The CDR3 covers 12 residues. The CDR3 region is CSARATRQEQFF. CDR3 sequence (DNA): TGCAGTGCTAGGGCTACTAGACAGGAGCAGTTCTTC.

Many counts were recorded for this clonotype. The CDR3 DNA follows: TGTGCCTGGACCAACACCTTGAACACTGAAGCTTTCTTT. This gives the protein CAWTNTLNTEAFF. The chain joins TRBV30 to TRBJ1-1; no firm D call. Trimming removed 4 bases from V and 0 bases from J, with 9 bases in between. Germline-derived CDR1 and CDR2 are GTSNPN and SVGIG (reference sequence). CDR3 size: 13 residues.